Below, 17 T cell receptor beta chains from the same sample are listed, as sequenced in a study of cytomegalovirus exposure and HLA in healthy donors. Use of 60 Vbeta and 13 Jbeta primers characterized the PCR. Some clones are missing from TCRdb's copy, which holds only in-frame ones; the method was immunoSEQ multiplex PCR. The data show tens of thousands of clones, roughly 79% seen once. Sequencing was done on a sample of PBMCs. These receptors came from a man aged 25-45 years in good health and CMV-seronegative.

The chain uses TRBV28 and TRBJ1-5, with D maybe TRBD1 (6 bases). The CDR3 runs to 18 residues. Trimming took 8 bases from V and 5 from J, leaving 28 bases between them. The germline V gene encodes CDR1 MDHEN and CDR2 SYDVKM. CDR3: CASFPPRTVGSKDQPQHF. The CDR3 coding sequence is TGTGCCAGCTTCCCCCCACGGACAGTGGGGAGCAAAGATCAGCCCCAGCATTTT.

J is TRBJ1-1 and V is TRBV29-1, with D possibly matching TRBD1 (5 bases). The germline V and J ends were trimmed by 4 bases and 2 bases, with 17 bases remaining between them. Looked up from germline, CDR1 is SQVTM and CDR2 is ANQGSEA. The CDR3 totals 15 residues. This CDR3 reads CSVAGTQGINTEAFF. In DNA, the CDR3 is TGCAGCGTTGCAGGGACTCAAGGGATAAACACTGAAGCTTTCTTT.

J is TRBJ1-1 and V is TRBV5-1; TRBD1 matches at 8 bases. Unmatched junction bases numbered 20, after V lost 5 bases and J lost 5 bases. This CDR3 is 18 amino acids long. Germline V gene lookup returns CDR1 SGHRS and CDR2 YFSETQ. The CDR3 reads CASSFGPSYRGKNTEAFF. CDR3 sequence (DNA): TGCGCCAGCAGTTTTGGTCCGTCGTACAGGGGGAAGAATACTGAAGCTTTCTTT.

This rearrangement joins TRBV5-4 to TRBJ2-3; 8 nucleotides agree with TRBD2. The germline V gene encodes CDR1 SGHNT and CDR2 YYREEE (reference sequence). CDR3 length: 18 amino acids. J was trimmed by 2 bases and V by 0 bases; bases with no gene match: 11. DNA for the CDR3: TGTGCCAGCAGCTTGGGGCCCTTAGCGGGATGGGACACAGATACGCAGTATTTT. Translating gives CASSLGPLAGWDTDTQYF.

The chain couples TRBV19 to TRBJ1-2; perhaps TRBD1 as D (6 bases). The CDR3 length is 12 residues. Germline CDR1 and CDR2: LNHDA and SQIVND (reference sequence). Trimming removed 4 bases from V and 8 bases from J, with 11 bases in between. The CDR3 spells CASSRTERGYTF. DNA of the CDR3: TGTGCCAGTAGTAGGACAGAACGGGGCTACACCTTC.

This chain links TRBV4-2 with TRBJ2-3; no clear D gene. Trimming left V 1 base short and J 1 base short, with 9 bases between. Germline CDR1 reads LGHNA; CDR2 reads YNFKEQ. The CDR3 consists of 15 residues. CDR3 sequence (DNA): TGTGCCAGCAGCCAAGGAGAAGTCGGCACAGATACGCAGTATTTT. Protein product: CASSQGEVGTDTQYF.

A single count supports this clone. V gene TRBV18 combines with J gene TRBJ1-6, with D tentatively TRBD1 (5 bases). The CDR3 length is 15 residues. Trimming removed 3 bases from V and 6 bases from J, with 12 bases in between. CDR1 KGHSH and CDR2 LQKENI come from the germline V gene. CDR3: CASSPQGLGNSPLHF. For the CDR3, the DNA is TGTGCCAGCTCACCGCAGGGTTTAGGTAATTCACCCCTCCACTTT. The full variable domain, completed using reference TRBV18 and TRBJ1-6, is NAGVMQNPRHLVRRRGQEARLRCSPMKGHSHVYWYRQLPEEGLKFMVYLQKENIIDESGMPKERFSAEFPKEGPSILRIQQVVRGDSAAYFCASSPQGLGNSPLHFGNGTRLTVT.

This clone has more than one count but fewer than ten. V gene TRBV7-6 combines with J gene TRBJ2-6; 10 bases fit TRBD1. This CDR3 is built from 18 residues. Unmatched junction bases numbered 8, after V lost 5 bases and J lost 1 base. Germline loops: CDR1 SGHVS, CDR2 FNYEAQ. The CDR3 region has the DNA TGTGCCAGCAGCGAAGGGACAGGGGTTTATTCTGGGGCCAACGTCCTGACTTTC. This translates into CASSEGTGVYSGANVLTF.

In DNA, the CDR3 is TGTGCCAGCAGCTTAAGGACTAGCGGGGGTAGCACAGATACGCAGTATTTT. It translates to CASSLRTSGGSTDTQYF. The chain carries TRBV5-6 and TRBJ2-3; TRBD2 agrees at 13 bases. Germline V gene sequence: CDR1 SGHDT, CDR2 YYEEEE. CDR3 length equals 17 residues. Trimming removed 2 bases from V and 0 bases from J; junction bases left unmatched: 3.

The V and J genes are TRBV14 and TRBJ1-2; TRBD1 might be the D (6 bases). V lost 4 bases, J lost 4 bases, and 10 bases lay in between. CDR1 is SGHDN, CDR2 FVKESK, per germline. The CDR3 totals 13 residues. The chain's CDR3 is CASSLRTVYGYTF. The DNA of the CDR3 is TGTGCCAGCAGCCTTCGGACAGTCTATGGCTACACCTTC. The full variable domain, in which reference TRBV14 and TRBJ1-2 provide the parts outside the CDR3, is EAGVTQFPSHSVIEKGQTVTLRCDPISGHDNLYWYRRVMGKEIKFLLHFVKESKQDESGMPNNRFLAERTGGTYSTLKVQPAELEDSGVYFCASSLRTVYGYTFGSGTRLTVV.

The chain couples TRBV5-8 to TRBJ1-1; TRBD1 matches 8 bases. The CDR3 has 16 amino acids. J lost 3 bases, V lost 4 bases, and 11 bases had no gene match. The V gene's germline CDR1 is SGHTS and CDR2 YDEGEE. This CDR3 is CASSIGQGRVYTEAFF. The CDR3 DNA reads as TGTGCCAGCAGCATCGGACAGGGTCGGGTCTACACTGAAGCTTTCTTT.

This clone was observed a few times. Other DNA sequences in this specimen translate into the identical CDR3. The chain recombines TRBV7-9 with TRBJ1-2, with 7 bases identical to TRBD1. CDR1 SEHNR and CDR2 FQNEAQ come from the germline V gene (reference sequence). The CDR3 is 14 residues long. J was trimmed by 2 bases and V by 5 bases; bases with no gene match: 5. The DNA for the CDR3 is TGTGCCAGCAGCCCCGGGACAGTAAACTATGGCTACACCTTC. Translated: CASSPGTVNYGYTF.

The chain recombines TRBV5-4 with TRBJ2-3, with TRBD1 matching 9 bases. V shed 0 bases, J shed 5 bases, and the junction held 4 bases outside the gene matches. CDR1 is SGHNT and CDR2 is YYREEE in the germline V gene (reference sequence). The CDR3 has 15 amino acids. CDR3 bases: TGTGCCAGCAGCTTGGAGCGGGACAGGGTAGATACGCAGTATTTT. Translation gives CASSLERDRVDTQYF.

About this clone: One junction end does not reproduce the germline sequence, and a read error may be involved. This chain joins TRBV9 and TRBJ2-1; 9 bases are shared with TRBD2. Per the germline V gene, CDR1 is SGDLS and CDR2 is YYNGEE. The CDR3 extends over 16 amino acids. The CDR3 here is CTSSPPAGGSYNEQFF. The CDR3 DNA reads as TGTACCAGCAGCCCCCCCGCGGGGGGGTCCTACAATGAGCAGTTCTTC.

The CDR3 spells CASSLQGMNTEAFF. In DNA, the CDR3 is TGTGCCAGCAGCTTACAGGGAATGAACACTGAAGCTTTCTTT. The genes are TRBV11-3 and TRBJ1-1, with D tentatively TRBD1 (5 bases). Germline CDR1 is SGHNT and CDR2 is YENEEA. The CDR3 runs 14 residues. Trimming left V 2 bases short and J 0 bases short, with 7 bases between.

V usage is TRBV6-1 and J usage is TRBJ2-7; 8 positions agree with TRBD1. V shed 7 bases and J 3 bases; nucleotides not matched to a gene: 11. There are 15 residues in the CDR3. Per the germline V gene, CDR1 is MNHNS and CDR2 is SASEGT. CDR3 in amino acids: CASMPGTGGIYEQYV. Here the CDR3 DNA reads TGTGCCAGCATGCCCGGAACAGGGGGAATCTACGAGCAGTACGTC.

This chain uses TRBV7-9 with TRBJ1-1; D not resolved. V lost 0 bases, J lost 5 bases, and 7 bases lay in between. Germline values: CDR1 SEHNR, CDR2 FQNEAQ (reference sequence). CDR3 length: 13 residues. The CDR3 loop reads CASSLAPETEAFF. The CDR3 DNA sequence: TGTGCCAGCAGCTTAGCACCGGAGACTGAAGCTTTCTTT.